This is a list of T cell receptor beta chains from one sample in a study of cytomegalovirus exposure and HLA in healthy donors. Profiling relied on immunoSEQ multiplex PCR, and the TCRdb table lists in-frame clones only, not all of them. Among 180,000 or so clones listed, around four fifths were seen once. The sequenced material came from PBMCs. Source of these receptors: a woman in her 30s in good health and CMV-seronegative. CDR3s include the opening cysteine and the closing phenylalanine or tryptophan. D genes are given only for firm matches. Not all rows give a size; the values are once, few, many and, for expanded clones, a class.

len	abundance	d_gene	v_gene	j_gene	CDR3nt	CDR3aa
15	-	TRBD1	TRBV9	TRBJ1-5	TGTGCCAGCAGCGGCCAGGGACAGGGCAATCAGCCCCAGCATTTT	CASSGQGQGNQPQHF
15	-	TRBD1	TRBV18	TRBJ1-1	TGTGCCAGCTCACCTGGACAGGTCGGGAACACTGAAGCTTTCTTT	CASSPGQVGNTEAFF
14	-	-	TRBV30	TRBJ1-3	TGTGCCTGGACCTCAGGCAGTGGGGGAAACACCATATATTTT	CAWTSGSGGNTIYF
14	once	-	TRBV21-1	TRBJ2-3	TGTGCCAGCAGCAGCGACATAGACAGGCAGCCGCAGTATTTT	CASSSDIDRQPQYF
23	-	TRBD1	TRBV29-1	TRBJ2-7	TGCAGCGTCCGCCGGAGGGGGAGCAACATGATAACAGGGGGCCTAACAGGTCCCTACGAGCAGTACTTC	CSVRRRGSNMITGGLTGPYEQYF
15	once	TRBD1	TRBV7-8	TRBJ2-7	TGTGCCAGCAGCTTAGTTCGGCAGGGGGCCTACGAGCAGTACTTC	CASSLVRQGAYEQYF
15	-	TRBD1	TRBV18	TRBJ1-5	TGTGCCAGCTCACCCTTCGGACAGGTTAATCAGCCCCAGCATTTT	CASSPFGQVNQPQHF
14	-	-	TRBV9	TRBJ1-2	TGTGCCAGCAGCCCAACATTCTCCTACTATGGCTACACCTTC	CASSPTFSYYGYTF
17	-	-	TRBV6-1	TRBJ2-1	TGTGCCAGCAGTGCAATAGTAGTCACACTAATACACAATGAGCAGTTCTTC	CASSAIVVTLIHNEQFF
16	-	-	TRBV4-3	TRBJ1-6	TGCGCCAGCAGCCAAGAGTTAGCGGGGGTCGACTCACCCCTCCACTTT	CASSQELAGVDSPLHF
15	-	TRBD2	TRBV4-2	TRBJ2-7	TGTGCCAGCAGCCAAGAGGTAGCGGGGGGTACCGAGCAGTACTTC	CASSQEVAGGTEQYF
15	-	TRBD1	TRBV19	TRBJ1-1	TGTGCCAGTAGGTCGACAGGGGGCAGGAGAGCTGAAGCTTTCTTT	CASRSTGGRRAEAFF
13	-	-	TRBV27	TRBJ1-1	TGTGCCAGCAGTTTAGGGCAGAACACTGAAGCTTTCTTT	CASSLGQNTEAFF
16	-	-	TRBV6-5	TRBJ1-1	TGTGCCAGCAGTTACCTGACGGTCGCGGGGAACACTGAAGCTTTCTTT	CASSYLTVAGNTEAFF
17	-	TRBD1	TRBV19	TRBJ2-7	TGTGCCAGTAGTATAAGGAAGGGGGCCTCGAGCTCCTACGAGCAGTACTTC	CASSIRKGASSSYEQYF
14	-	-	TRBV5-1	TRBJ2-1	TGCGCCAGCAGCAGCTCTTCGGGAAGGAGTGAGCAGTTCTTC	CASSSSSGRSEQFF
11	once	TRBD2	TRBV6-5	TRBJ2-7	TGTGCCAGCAGACTAGCGGACGAGCAGTACTTC	CASRLADEQYF
16	-	TRBD1	TRBV18	TRBJ1-4	TGTGCCAGCTCACCTTTAGGGGGCGCCGCTAATGAAAAACTGTTTTTT	CASSPLGGAANEKLFF
12	few	-	TRBV10-3	TRBJ1-2	TGTGCCATCACCCAAGGACTGGGAAACTACACCTTC	CAITQGLGNYTF
17	-	-	TRBV5-1	TRBJ2-6	TGCGCCAGCAGCTTGGGGAGGACAGTTTCTGGGGCCAACGTCCTGACTTTC	CASSLGRTVSGANVLTF
13	-	-	TRBV7-2	TRBJ2-7	TGTGCCAGCTCCCCTAGGGACTTTTACGAGCAGTACTTC	CASSPRDFYEQYF
16	-	TRBD1	TRBV4-1	TRBJ2-2	TGCGCCAGCAGCATACCCGGGACAGGGGTCACCGGGGAGCTGTTTTTT	CASSIPGTGVTGELFF
14	few	-	TRBV10-1	TRBJ2-5	TGCGCCAGCAGTGAGACGGGTTTGGAAGAGACCCAGTACTTC	CASSETGLEETQYF
13	-	-	TRBV6-1	TRBJ2-7	TGTGCCAGCAGTGAGGAGTCCTCCTACGAGCAGTACTTC	CASSEESSYEQYF
14	few	-	TRBV6-1	TRBJ1-5	TGTGCCAGCATGTGGGGGGTGGGCGATCAGCCCCAGCATTTT	CASMWGVGDQPQHF
14	-	-	TRBV5-4	TRBJ1-1	TGTGCCAGCAGCTTGGGAGGTCTGAACACTGAAGCTTTCTTT	CASSLGGLNTEAFF
14	-	-	TRBV19	TRBJ2-2	TGTGCCAGTAGTTACAGGGCGAACACCGGGGAGCTGTTTTTT	CASSYRANTGELFF
21	-	TRBD1	TRBV4-1	TRBJ1-2	TGCGCCAGCAGCCAAGTTTTCCCGAGATCCGGGACAGGGGAAGCTGGCTATGGCTACACCTTC	CASSQVFPRSGTGEAGYGYTF
16	-	TRBD2	TRBV4-1	TRBJ2-3	TGCGCCAGCAGCCACGGGACTAGCGGCCTAGCGAGGACGCAGTATTTT	CASSHGTSGLARTQYF
15	-	-	TRBV30	TRBJ1-2	TGTGCCTGGACCCCCTGGGGGGGTATCAACTATGGCTACACCTTC	CAWTPWGGINYGYTF
15	-	-	TRBV7-8	TRBJ2-7	TGTGCCAGCTCCCAGAGGCGGCTAGGGGCGGGGGAGCAGTACTTC	CASSQRRLGAGEQYF
16	-	-	TRBV5-6	TRBJ1-6	TGTGCCAGCAGCTTGGAAGTGGGGGGGACACGGTCACCCCTCCACTTT	CASSLEVGGTRSPLHF
20	-	TRBD2	TRBV14	TRBJ2-5	TGTGCCAGCAGCCAAAAGATATTCGGGACTAGCGGGGGGCTGAAAGAGACCCAGTACTTC	CASSQKIFGTSGGLKETQYF
14	-	TRBD1	TRBV19	TRBJ2-7	TGTGCCAGTAGCCCGGGACAGGGTTTAATCGAGCAGTACTTC	CASSPGQGLIEQYF
15	once	-	TRBV27	TRBJ2-3	TGTGCCAGCAGTTTATCGTCCAGGGGAACAGATACGCAGTATTTT	CASSLSSRGTDTQYF
12	-	-	TRBV6-1	TRBJ1-2	TGTGCCAGCAGTGATTATCCCTATGGCTACACCTTC	CASSDYPYGYTF
17	-	TRBD2	TRBV9	TRBJ2-5	TGTGCCAGCAGCGTAGATGCTAGCGGGGGTATAAAAGAGACCCAGTACTTC	CASSVDASGGIKETQYF
12	-	-	TRBV25-1	TRBJ2-1	TGTGCCAGCAGGACTATCAACAATGAGCAGTTCTTC	CASRTINNEQFF
13	few	-	TRBV9	TRBJ2-7	TGTGCCAGCAGCGCCACAGACGGCACTGAGCAGTACTTC	CASSATDGTEQYF
16	-	TRBD1	TRBV4-1	TRBJ2-1	TGCGCCAGCAGCCAAGACGGGACAGGGGGCCGTCCGGAGCAGTTCTTC	CASSQDGTGGRPEQFF
13	once	TRBD2	TRBV5-1	TRBJ2-3	TGCGCCAGCCGGGAGGGCTCCACAGATACGCAGTATTTT	CASREGSTDTQYF
15	-	TRBD1	TRBV18	TRBJ2-2	TGTGCCAGCTCACCATCACAGGGGGACACCGGGGAGCTGTTTTTT	CASSPSQGDTGELFF
17	-	TRBD2	TRBV2	TRBJ2-3	TGTGCCAGCAGGACCCTGACTAGCGGGGACAGCACAGATACGCAGTATTTT	CASRTLTSGDSTDTQYF
16	-	-	TRBV5-1	TRBJ1-4	TGCGCCAGCAGCTTGGCCCAGGGATCCGGGGGGGAAAAACTGTTTTTT	CASSLAQGSGGEKLFF
16	few	-	TRBV4-3	TRBJ2-7	TGCGCCAGCAGCCCACGGTGGCCAGGGTCACGTTACGAGCAGTACTTC	CASSPRWPGSRYEQYF
15	-	-	TRBV7-8	TRBJ2-7	TGTGCCAGCAGCTTAGCGCGAGGGGGTAACTACGAGCAGTACTTC	CASSLARGGNYEQYF
16	-	TRBD1	TRBV7-8	TRBJ1-1	TGTGCCAGCAGTTTCGGGACAGGGAGGGAGAACACTGAAGCTTTCTTT	CASSFGTGRENTEAFF
17	-	-	TRBV25-1	TRBJ2-3	TGTGCCAGCAGTGAATATATGGGGGGTCTTAACACAGATACGCAGTATTTT	CASSEYMGGLNTDTQYF
13	-	TRBD1	TRBV15	TRBJ1-1	TGTGCCACCAGCGGACAGGGAGGCACTGAAGCTTTCTTT	CATSGQGGTEAFF